This TCR beta chain comes out of a study of blood T cell repertoires in COVID-19. From germline, CDR1 is MGHDK and CDR2 SYGVNS. CDR3 size: 14 residues. The V and J ends lost 5 bases and 4 bases respectively, with 12 bases between them. Profiled with immunoSEQ multiplex PCR; TCRdb holds only in-frame clones, not every one. The sample carries 200,000 to 300,000 clones, 86% recorded once. The receptor comes from an elderly man with acute or convalescent COVID-19. Sequencing was carried out using peripheral blood. The chain uses TRBV25-1 and TRBJ1-5, with D possibly TRBD1 on 6 matching bases. DNA for the CDR3: TGTGCCAGCAGTCCGATAGGGGGTAATCAGCCCCAGCATTTT. It is translated as CASSPIGGNQPQHF.